This T cell receptor (beta chain) emerged from a study of cytomegalovirus exposure and HLA in healthy donors. Study in general: Prior work identified roughly 120 million unique TCR beta sequences in approximately 180 million T cells.

Use of 60 Vbeta and 13 Jbeta primers characterized the PCR. Libraries were prepared by immunoSEQ multiplex PCR; TCRdb keeps only in-frame clonotypes and omits some of them. The sample comprises 150,000 to 200,000 clones, approximately 85% of which are singletons, and around 1.9% rests with the top ten. To note about this clone: Antigen: not known.

Study outcomes and limitations: Links to common viral pathogens appeared, in a later analysis, for several of the most significant clusters. Most TCR sequences were uncommon, yet certain public TCRs appeared in many donors.

Donors were ostensibly healthy at sampling, although undocumented immune exposures were probable. Trimming took 1 base from V and 5 from J, leaving 14 bases between them. Per the germline V gene, CDR1 is LNHDA and CDR2 is SQIVND (reference sequence). The CDR3 runs to 15 residues. V usage is TRBV19 and J usage is TRBJ1-1, with D unclear. The sequence was obtained from a man between 18 and 35 years old in good health and CMV-seronegative. The sample comprised PBMCs. The chain's CDR3 is CASSIGAPARTEAFF. CDR3 nucleotide sequence: TGTGCCAGTAGTATAGGGGCCCCGGCCAGGACTGAAGCTTTCTTT.